This T cell receptor beta chain was identified during a study of OX40 agonist ivuxolimab in advanced cancers. For the study at large: A partial response was reached by three patients: one with hepatocellular carcinoma and two with cutaneous melanoma.

Study-wide points: With doses of 0.1 to 3.0 mg/kg, CD4+ and CD8+ blood T cells had undergone clonal expansion by week 6.

Comments on this clone: What it binds is not known.

Profiled with immunoSEQ multiplex PCR; TCRdb holds only in-frame clones, not every one. This sample has approximately 92,000 clones, with approximately 95% found just once. This specimen was CD4+ or CD8+ T cells sorted from blood, taken in a trial of the OX40 agonist ivuxolimab. The clonotype originates from an adult with an advanced solid tumor such as melanoma, head and neck, liver or kidney cancer.

CDR3 amino acids: CASSDGTGLSTDTQYF. The CDR3 coding sequence is TGTGCCAGCAGTGATGGGACAGGGTTGAGCACAGATACGCAGTATTTT. V is TRBV6-1 and J is TRBJ2-3, with 9 bases identical to TRBD1. Germline V gene sequence: CDR1 MNHNS, CDR2 SASEGT. Germline trimming cut 3 bases from V and 0 bases from J; bases unmatched to any gene: 4. This CDR3 has 16 residues.